This T cell receptor (beta chain) was found in a study of T cells in tumors after PD-1 blockade. Germline lookup yields CDR1 SGHTA and CDR2 FQGNSA. The CDR3 is 17 residues long. V gave up 1 base and J gave up 4 bases; unmatched junction bases: 6. This clone occurred once. Profiling relied on immunoSEQ multiplex PCR, and the TCRdb table lists in-frame clones only, not all of them. The data contain fewer than 15,000 clones, more than 65% of them singletons. Sample: PBMCs, taken after anti-PD-1 treatment. This TCR was recovered from a human donor with basal cell carcinoma. The rearrangement joins TRBV7-2 to TRBJ2-1, with 11 bases matching TRBD2. The CDR3 DNA reads as TGTGCCAGCAGCTTAGAACCGGGACTAGCGGTTTACAATGAGCAGTTCTTC. Its protein is CASSLEPGLAVYNEQFF.